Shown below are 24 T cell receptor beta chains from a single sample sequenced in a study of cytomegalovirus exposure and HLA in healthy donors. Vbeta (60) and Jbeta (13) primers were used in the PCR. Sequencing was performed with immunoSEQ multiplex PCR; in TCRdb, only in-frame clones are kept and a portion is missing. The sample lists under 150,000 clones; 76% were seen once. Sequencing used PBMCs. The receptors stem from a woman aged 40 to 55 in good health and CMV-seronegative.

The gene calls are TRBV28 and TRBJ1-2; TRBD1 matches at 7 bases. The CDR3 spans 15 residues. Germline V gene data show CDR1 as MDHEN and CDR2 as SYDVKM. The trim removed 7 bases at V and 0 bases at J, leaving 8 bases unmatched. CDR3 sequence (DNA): TGTGCCAGCACCCCCGGGACAGACCCTAACTATGGCTACACCTTC. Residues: CASTPGTDPNYGYTF.

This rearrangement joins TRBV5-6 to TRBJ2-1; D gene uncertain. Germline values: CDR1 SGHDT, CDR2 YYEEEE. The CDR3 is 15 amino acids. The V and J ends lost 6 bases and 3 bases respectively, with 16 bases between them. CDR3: CASIRLTDIYNEQFF. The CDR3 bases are TGTGCCAGCATCCGTCTTACAGACATCTACAATGAGCAGTTCTTC.

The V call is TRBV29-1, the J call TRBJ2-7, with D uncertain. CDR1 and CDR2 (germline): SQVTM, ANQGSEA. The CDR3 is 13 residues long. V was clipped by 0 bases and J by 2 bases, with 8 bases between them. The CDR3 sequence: CSVEDRQAYEQYF. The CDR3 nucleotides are TGCAGCGTTGAAGACAGACAAGCCTACGAGCAGTACTTC.

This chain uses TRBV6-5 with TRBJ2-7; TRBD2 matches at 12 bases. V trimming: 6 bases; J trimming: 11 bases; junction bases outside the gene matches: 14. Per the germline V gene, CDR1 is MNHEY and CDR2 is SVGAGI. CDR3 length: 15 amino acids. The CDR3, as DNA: TGTGCCAGCAGCCTAGCGGGAGGGCCTCGTCCCAGGAAGTACTTC. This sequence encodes CASSLAGGPRPRKYF.

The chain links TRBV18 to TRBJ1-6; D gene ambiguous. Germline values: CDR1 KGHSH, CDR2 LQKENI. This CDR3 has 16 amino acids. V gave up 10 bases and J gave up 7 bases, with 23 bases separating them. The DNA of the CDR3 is TGTGCCACCGTTCTCCGCGGGAACACTCTCAATTCACCCCTCCACTTT. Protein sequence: CATVLRGNTLNSPLHF. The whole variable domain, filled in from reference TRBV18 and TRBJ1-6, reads NAGVMQNPRHLVRRRGQEARLRCSPMKGHSHVYWYRQLPEEGLKFMVYLQKENIIDESGMPKERFSAEFPKEGPSILRIQQVVRGDSAAYFCATVLRGNTLNSPLHFGNGTRLTVT.

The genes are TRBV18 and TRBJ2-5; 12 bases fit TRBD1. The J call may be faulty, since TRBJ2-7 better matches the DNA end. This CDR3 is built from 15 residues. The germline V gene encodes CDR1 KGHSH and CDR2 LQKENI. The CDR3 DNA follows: TGTGCCAGCTCAACCGGGACAGGGGGCTGGTACGAGCAGTACTTC. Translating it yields CASSTGTGGWYEQYF.

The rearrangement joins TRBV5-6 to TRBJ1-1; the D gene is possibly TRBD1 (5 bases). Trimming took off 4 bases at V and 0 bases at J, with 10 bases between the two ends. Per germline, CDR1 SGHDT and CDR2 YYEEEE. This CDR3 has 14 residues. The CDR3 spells CASSDWGLNTEAFF. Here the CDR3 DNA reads TGTGCCAGCAGCGACTGGGGCCTGAACACTGAAGCTTTCTTT.

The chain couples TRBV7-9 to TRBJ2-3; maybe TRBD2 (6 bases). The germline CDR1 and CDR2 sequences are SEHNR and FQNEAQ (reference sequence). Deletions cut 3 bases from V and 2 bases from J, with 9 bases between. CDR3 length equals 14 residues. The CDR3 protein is CASSFIAVTDTQYF. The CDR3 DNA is TGTGCCAGCAGCTTCATAGCGGTCACAGATACGCAGTATTTT.

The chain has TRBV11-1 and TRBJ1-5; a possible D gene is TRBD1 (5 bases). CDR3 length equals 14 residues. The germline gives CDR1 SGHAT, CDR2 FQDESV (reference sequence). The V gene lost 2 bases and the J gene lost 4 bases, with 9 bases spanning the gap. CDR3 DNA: TGTGCCAGCAGCTTAACAGGCGCAAATCAGCCCCAGCATTTT. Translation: CASSLTGANQPQHF.

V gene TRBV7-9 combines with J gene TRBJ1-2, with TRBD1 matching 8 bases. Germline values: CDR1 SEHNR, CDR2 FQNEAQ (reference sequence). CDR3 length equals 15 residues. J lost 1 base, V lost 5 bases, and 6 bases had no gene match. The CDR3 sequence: CASSPGTGGNYGYTF. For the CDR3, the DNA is TGTGCCAGCAGCCCAGGGACAGGTGGTAACTATGGCTACACCTTC.

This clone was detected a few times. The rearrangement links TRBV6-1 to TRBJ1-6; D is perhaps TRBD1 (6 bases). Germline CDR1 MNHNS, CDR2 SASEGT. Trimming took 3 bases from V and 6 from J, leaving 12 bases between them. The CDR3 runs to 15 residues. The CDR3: CASSDSGGSNSPLHF. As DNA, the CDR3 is TGTGCCAGCAGTGACTCGGGGGGCTCTAATTCACCCCTCCACTTT.

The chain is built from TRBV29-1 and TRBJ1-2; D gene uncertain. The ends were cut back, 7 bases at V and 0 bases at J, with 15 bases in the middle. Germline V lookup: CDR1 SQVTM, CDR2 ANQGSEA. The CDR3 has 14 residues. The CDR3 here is CSASGRTSNYGYTF. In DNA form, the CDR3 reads TGCAGCGCCAGTGGGAGGACCTCTAACTATGGCTACACCTTC.

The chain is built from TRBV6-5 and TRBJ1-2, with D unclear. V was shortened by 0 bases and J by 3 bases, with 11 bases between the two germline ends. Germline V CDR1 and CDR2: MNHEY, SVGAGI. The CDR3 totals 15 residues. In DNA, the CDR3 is TGTGCCAGCAGTTACTCGTATCCGTCTGACTATGGCTACACCTTC. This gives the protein CASSYSYPSDYGYTF.

The CDR3 reads CASSPAGGLADTQYF. Here the CDR3 DNA reads TGTGCCAGCAGCCCAGCGGGAGGGCTAGCAGATACGCAGTATTTT. The rearrangement links TRBV7-2 to TRBJ2-3; 10 bases are shared with TRBD2. This CDR3 is built from 15 residues. The V and J ends lost 5 bases and 4 bases, in that order; junction bases with no gene match: 6. CDR1 and CDR2 from the germline V gene are SGHTA and FQGNSA.

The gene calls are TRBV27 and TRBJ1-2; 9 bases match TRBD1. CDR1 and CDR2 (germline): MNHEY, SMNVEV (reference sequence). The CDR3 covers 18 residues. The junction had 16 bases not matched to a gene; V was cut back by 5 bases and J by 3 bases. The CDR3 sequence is CASSPLRGQGNVYYGYTF. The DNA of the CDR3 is TGTGCCAGCAGTCCGCTGAGGGGACAGGGCAATGTATACTATGGCTACACCTTC.

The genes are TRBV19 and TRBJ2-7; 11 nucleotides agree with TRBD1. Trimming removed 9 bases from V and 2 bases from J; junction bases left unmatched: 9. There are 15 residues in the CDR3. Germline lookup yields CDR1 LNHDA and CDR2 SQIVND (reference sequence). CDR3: CASNNRDRGTYEQYF. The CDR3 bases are TGTGCCAGCAACAACCGGGACAGGGGGACCTACGAGCAGTACTTC.

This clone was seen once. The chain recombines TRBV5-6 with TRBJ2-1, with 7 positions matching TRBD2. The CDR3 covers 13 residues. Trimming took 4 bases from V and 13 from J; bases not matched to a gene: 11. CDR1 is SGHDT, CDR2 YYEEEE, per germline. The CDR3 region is CASSVQVGRAQFF. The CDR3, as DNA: TGTGCCAGCAGCGTGCAGGTAGGGAGGGCTCAGTTCTTC.

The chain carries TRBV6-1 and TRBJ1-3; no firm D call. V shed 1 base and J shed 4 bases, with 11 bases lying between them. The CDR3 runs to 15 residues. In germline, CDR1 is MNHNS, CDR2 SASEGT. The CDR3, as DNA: TGTGCCAGCAGTGAAGTTGGGCGTCCGGGAAACACCATATATTTT. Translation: CASSEVGRPGNTIYF.

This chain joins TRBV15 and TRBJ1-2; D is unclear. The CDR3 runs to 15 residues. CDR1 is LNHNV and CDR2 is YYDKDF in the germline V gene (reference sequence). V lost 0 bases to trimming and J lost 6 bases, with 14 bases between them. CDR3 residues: CATSRDTLTGDGYTF. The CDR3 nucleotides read TGTGCCACCAGCAGAGATACCCTAACCGGGGATGGCTACACCTTC.

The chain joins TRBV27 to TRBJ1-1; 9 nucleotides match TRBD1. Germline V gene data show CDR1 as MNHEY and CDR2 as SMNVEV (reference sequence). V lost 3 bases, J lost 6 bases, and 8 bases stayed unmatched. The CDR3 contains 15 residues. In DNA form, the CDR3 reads TGTGCCAGCAGTTTGATCGGGACAGGGTATCCTGAAGCTTTCTTT. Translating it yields CASSLIGTGYPEAFF.

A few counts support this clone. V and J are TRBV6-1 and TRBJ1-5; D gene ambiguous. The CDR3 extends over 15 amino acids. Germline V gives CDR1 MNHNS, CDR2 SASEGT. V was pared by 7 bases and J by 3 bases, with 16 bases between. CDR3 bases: TGTGCCAGCACTATGAACACAGACAACAATCAGCCCCAGCATTTT. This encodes CASTMNTDNNQPQHF.

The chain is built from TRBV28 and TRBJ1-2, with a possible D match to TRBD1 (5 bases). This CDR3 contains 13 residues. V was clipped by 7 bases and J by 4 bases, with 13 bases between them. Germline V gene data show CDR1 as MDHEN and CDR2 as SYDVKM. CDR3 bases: TGTGCCAGCACCCTCACAGGATTCTATGGCTACACCTTC. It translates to CASTLTGFYGYTF.

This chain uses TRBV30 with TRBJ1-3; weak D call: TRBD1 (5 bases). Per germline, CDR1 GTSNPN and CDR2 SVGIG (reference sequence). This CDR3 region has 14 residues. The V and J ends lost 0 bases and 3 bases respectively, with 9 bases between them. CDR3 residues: CAWSVGDFGNTIYF. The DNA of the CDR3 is TGTGCCTGGAGTGTAGGGGACTTTGGAAACACCATATATTTT.

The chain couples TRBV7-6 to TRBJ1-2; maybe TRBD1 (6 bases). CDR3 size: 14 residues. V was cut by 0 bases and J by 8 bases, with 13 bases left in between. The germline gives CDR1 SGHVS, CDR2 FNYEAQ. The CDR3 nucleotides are TGTGCCAGCAGCTTAGCAGGGGGGGCTGAGGGCTACACCTTC. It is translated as CASSLAGGAEGYTF.